The 14 T cell receptor beta chains given below trace back to one sample, sequenced in a study of shared clonotypes between healthy human individuals. Assay: immunoSEQ multiplex PCR; the TCRdb copy retains only in-frame clones and omits some. Of 2 million to 2.5 million clones listed, roughly 93% are singletons. The sample consisted of naive CD4+ T cells from PBMCs. The subset is: CD45RA+ positively selected. The receptors here all came from a man younger than 30 in good health. Some clones in this sample may be carry-over from other donors' samples.

The chain joins TRBV7-9 to TRBJ2-5; TRBD1 aligns across 9 bases. V shed 5 bases and J 7 bases; nucleotides not matched to a gene: 14. Germline V gene sequence: CDR1 SEHNR, CDR2 FQNEAQ (reference sequence). The CDR3 has 16 residues. The CDR3 spells CASSKLPGQGEGTQYF. For the CDR3, the DNA is TGTGCCAGCAGCAAACTTCCGGGACAGGGTGAGGGGACCCAGTACTTC.

Comments on this clone: Other DNA sequences of this sample code for an identical CDR3. The V and J genes are TRBV30 and TRBJ1-2; the D is unclear. Trimming stripped 0 bases from V and 2 bases from J, with 7 bases between. Germline V gene lookup returns CDR1 GTSNPN and CDR2 SVGIG (reference sequence). The CDR3 sequence is 13 residues long. In nucleotides, the CDR3 is TGTGCCTGGAGTGTATCTGGAAACTATGGCTACACCTTC. As protein: CAWSVSGNYGYTF. Complete variable domain (other parts from reference TRBV30 and TRBJ1-2): SQTIHQWPATLVQPVGSPLSLECTVEGTSNPNLYWYRQAAGRGLQLLFYSVGIGQISSEVPQNLSASRPQDRQFILSSKKLLLSDSGFYLCAWSVSGNYGYTFGSGTRLTVV.

The chain carries TRBV19 and TRBJ2-1; D unclear. Per the germline V gene, CDR1 is LNHDA and CDR2 is SQIVND (reference sequence). CDR3 size: 11 residues. V lost 7 bases to trimming and J lost 4 bases, with 5 bases between them. This CDR3 reads CASISYNEQFF. The CDR3 nucleotides are TGTGCCAGTATATCTTACAATGAGCAGTTCTTC.

The sample holds one count of this clone. The chain has TRBV7-2 and TRBJ2-1, with TRBD2 identical over 7 bases. The CDR3 consists of 16 residues. CDR1 and CDR2 (germline): SGHTA, FQGNSA. J lost 1 base, V lost 2 bases, and 5 bases had no gene match. The CDR3 loop reads CASSLRLGGSYNEQFF. DNA of the CDR3: TGTGCCAGCAGCTTAAGGCTGGGGGGGTCCTACAATGAGCAGTTCTTC.

The rearrangement links TRBV5-4 to TRBJ2-3; D is unresolved. The CDR3 runs 15 residues. Trimming cost V 4 bases and J 0 bases, with 12 bases left between them. Germline CDR1 reads SGHNT; CDR2 reads YYREEE (reference sequence). The CDR3 DNA sequence: TGTGCCAGCAGCCCAGCTCCTGCTAGCACAGATACGCAGTATTTT. This encodes CASSPAPASTDTQYF. Full variable domain (rest looked up from reference TRBV5-4 and TRBJ2-3): ETGVTQSPTHLIKTRGQQVTLRCSSQSGHNTVSWYQQALGQGPQFIFQYYREEENGRGNFPPRFSGLQFPNYSSELNVNALELDDSALYLCASSPAPASTDTQYFGPGTRLTVL.

V and J are TRBV7-2 and TRBJ2-1; 10 bases are shared with TRBD2. The CDR3 is made up of 16 amino acids. Germline V gene lookup returns CDR1 SGHTA and CDR2 FQGNSA. With V trimmed by 6 bases and J by 1 base, 6 bases remained unmatched. This CDR3 is CASRPGTSVSYNEQFF. The DNA of the CDR3 is TGTGCCAGCAGACCCGGGACTAGCGTATCCTACAATGAGCAGTTCTTC. Variable domain in full (rest from reference TRBV7-2 and TRBJ2-1): GAGVSQSPSNKVTEKGKDVELRCDPISGHTALYWYRQSLGQGLEFLIYFQGNSAPDKSGLPSDRFSAERTGGSVSTLTIQRTQQEDSAVYLCASRPGTSVSYNEQFFGPGTRLTVL.

Note on this clone: This CDR3 is also generated by other DNA sequences in the sample. This chain links TRBV5-1 with TRBJ2-7, with 13 bases aligning to TRBD2. This CDR3 region has 15 residues. V lost 2 bases, J lost 4 bases, and 3 bases stayed unmatched. Germline CDR1 is SGHRS and CDR2 is YFSETQ. The CDR3 coding sequence is TGCGCCAGCAGCTTAGGACTAGCGGGAGTGTACGAGCAGTACTTC. Translation: CASSLGLAGVYEQYF. The full variable domain, completed using reference TRBV5-1 and TRBJ2-7, is KAGVTQTPRYLIKTRGQQVTLSCSPISGHRSVSWYQQTPGQGLQFLFEYFSETQRNKGNFPGRFSGRQFSNSRSEMNVSTLELGDSALYLCASSLGLAGVYEQYFGPGTRLTVT.

The genes are TRBV21-1 and TRBJ2-5; the DNA was not compared with TRBD2, the D call given in the table. The DNA end favors TRBJ2-7, so the J call may be wrong. TRBV21-1 is reported as a pseudogene. There are 11 residues in the CDR3. The CDR3 DNA reads as TGTGCCAGCAGCGCCCACTACGAGCAGTACTTC. Amino acids: CASSAHYEQYF.

The chain employs TRBV28 and TRBJ1-1; no reliable D call. CDR3 size: 16 residues. V lost 4 bases, J lost 3 bases, and 18 bases lay in between. Germline V CDR1 and CDR2: MDHEN, SYDVKM. The CDR3: CASSSSPGRVDTEAFF. The CDR3 DNA is TGTGCCAGCAGTTCTAGTCCCGGACGCGTGGACACTGAAGCTTTCTTT.

The chain carries TRBV18 and TRBJ1-1, with 7 bases aligning to TRBD1. J lost 6 bases, V lost 4 bases, and 11 bases had no gene match. Germline V gene data show CDR1 as KGHSH and CDR2 as LQKENI. CDR3 length equals 15 residues. The CDR3 sequence is CASSLTGAAGAEAFF. CDR3 DNA sequence: TGTGCCAGCTCACTCACAGGGGCCGCGGGGGCTGAAGCTTTCTTT. Combining the CDR3 with reference TRBV18 and TRBJ1-1 gives the whole variable domain NAGVMQNPRHLVRRRGQEARLRCSPMKGHSHVYWYRQLPEEGLKFMVYLQKENIIDESGMPKERFSAEFPKEGPSILRIQQVVRGDSAAYFCASSLTGAAGAEAFFGQGTRLTVV.

The chain carries TRBV12-5 and TRBJ2-5; a possible D gene is TRBD2 (5 bases). The V end was cut by 7 bases, the J end by 4 bases, with 10 bases between. Germline V gene data show CDR1 as LGHNT and CDR2 as FRNRAP. The CDR3 consists of 12 residues. CDR3 loop: CASARAGETQYF. In nucleotides, the CDR3 is TGTGCTAGTGCGAGGGCGGGAGAGACCCAGTACTTC.

The V gene is TRBV9, the J gene TRBJ2-2; either TRBD1 or TRBD2 may supply D (7 bases each). CDR1 is SGDLS and CDR2 is YYNGEE in the germline V gene. Trimming stripped 2 bases from V and 5 bases from J, with 16 bases between. The CDR3 is made up of 16 amino acids. The CDR3 spells CASSVPPGGGTGELFF. CDR3 DNA: TGTGCCAGCAGCGTCCCCCCAGGGGGGGGAACCGGGGAGCTGTTTTTT.

The chain carries TRBV2 and TRBJ2-7, with 8 bases lining up with TRBD2. The CDR3 length is 15 residues. The germline V gene encodes CDR1 SNHLY and CDR2 FYNNEI. Trimming cost V 4 bases and J 5 bases; bases outside gene matches: 10. This chain's CDR3 is CASSGYSAGGNEQYF. The CDR3 bases are TGTGCCAGCAGTGGTTACTCTGCGGGAGGAAACGAGCAGTACTTC. Drawing the rest from reference TRBV2 and TRBJ2-7, the complete variable domain is EPEVTQTPSHQVTQMGQEVILRCVPISNHLYFYWYRQILGQKVEFLVSFYNNEISEKSEIFDDQFSVERPDGSNFTLKIRSTKLEDSAMYFCASSGYSAGGNEQYFGPGTRLTVT.

As regards this clone: This specimen includes other DNA sequences encoding the same CDR3. The chain joins TRBV30 to TRBJ2-7; D may be TRBD1 or TRBD2 (5 bases each). Germline V gene sequence: CDR1 GTSNPN, CDR2 SVGIG (reference sequence). The CDR3 length is 12 residues. V lost 0 bases to trimming and J lost 4 bases, with 7 bases between them. The CDR3 protein is CAWSVWGYEQYF. CDR3 bases: TGTGCCTGGAGTGTCTGGGGGTACGAGCAGTACTTC.